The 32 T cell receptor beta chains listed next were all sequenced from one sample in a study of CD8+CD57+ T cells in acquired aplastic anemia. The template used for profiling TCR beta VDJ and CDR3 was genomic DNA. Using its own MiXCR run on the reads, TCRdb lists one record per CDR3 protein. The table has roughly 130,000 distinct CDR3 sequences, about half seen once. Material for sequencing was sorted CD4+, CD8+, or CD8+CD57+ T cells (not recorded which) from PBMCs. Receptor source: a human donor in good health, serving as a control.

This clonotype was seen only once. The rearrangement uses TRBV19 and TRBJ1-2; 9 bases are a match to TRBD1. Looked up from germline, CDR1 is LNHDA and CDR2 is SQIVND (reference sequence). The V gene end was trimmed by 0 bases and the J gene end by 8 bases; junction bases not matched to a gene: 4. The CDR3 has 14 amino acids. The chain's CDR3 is CASSIDGTGRGYTF. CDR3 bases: TGTGCCAGTAGTATAGACGGGACAGGGAGAGGCTACACCTTC.

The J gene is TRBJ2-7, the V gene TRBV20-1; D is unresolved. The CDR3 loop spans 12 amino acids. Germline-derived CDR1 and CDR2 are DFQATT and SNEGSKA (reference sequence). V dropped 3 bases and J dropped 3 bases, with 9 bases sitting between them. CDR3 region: CSASVRFYEQYF. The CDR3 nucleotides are TGCAGTGCTAGCGTTCGGTTCTACGAGCAGTACTTC.

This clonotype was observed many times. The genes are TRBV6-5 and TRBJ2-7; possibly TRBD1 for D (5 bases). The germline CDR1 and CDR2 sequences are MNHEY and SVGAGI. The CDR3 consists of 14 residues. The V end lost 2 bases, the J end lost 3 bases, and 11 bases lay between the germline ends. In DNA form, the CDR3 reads TGTGCCAGCAGTTACGCAGGACAAAACTACGAGCAGTACTTC. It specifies CASSYAGQNYEQYF.

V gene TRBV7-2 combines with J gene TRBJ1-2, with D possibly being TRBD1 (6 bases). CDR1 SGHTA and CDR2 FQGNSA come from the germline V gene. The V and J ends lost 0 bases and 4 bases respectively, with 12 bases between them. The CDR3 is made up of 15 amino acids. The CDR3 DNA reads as TGTGCCAGCAGCTTAGCGTATCAGGGGAGCTATGGCTACACCTTC. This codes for CASSLAYQGSYGYTF.

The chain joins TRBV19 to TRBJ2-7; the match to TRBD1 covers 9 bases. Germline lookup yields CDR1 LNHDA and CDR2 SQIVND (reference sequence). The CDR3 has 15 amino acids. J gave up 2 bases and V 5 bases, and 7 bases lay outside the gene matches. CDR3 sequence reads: CASSSRDRAAYEQYF. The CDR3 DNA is TGTGCCAGTAGTTCTCGGGACAGGGCGGCCTACGAGCAGTACTTC.

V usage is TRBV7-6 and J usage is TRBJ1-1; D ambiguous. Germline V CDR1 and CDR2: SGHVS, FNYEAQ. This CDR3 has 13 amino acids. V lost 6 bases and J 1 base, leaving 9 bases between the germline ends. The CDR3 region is CASSTSPNTEAFF. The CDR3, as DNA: TGTGCCAGCAGTACCTCCCCGAACACTGAAGCTTTCTTT.

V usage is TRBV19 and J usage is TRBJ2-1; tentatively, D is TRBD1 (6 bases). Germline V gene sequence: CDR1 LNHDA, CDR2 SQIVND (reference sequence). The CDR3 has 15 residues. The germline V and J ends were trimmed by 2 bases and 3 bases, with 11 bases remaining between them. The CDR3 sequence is CASSILRTDYNEQFF. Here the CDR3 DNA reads TGTGCCAGTAGTATATTGAGGACAGACTACAATGAGCAGTTCTTC.

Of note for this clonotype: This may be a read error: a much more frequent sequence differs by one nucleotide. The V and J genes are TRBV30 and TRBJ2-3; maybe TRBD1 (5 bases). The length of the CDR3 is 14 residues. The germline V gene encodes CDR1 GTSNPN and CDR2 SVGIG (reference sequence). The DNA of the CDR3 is TGTGCCTGGAGGGACACGGGCATCCCAGATATGCAGTATTTT. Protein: CAWRDTGIPDMQYF.

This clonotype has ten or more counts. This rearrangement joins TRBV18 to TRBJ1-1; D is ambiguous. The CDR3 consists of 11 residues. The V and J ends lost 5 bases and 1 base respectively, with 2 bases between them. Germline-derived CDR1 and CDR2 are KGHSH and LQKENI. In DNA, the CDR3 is TGTGCCAGCTCAGAGAACACTGAAGCTTTCTTT. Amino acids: CASSENTEAFF.

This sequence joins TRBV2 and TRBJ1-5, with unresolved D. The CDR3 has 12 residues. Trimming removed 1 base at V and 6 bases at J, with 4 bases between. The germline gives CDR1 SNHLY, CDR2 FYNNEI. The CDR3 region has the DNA TGTGCCAGCAGTGAAGAGGTTCAGCCCCAGCATTTT. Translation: CASSEEVQPQHF.

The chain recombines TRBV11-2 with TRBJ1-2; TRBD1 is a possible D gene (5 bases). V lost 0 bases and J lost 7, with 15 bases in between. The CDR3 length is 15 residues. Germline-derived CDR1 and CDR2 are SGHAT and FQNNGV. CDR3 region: CASSLEGRVVSGYTF. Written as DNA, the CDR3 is TGTGCCAGCAGCTTAGAGGGCAGGGTCGTAAGTGGCTACACCTTC.

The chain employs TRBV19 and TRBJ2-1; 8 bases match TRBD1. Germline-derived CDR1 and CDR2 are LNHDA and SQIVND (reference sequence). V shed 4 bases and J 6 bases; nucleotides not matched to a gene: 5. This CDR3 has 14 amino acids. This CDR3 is CASSSGQGSNEQFF. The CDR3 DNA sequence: TGTGCCAGTAGTAGCGGACAGGGCTCCAATGAGCAGTTCTTC.

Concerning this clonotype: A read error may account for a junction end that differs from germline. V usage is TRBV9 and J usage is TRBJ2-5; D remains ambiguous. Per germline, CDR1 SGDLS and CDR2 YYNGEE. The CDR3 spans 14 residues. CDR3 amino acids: CASSVAGGKEAQYF. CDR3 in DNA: TGTGCCAGCAGCGTAGCGGGCGGAAAAGAGGCCCAGTACTTC.

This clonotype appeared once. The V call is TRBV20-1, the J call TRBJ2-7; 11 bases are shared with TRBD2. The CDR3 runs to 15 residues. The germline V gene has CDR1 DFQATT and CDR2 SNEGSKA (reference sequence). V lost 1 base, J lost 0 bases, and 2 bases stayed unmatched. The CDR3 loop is CSARGGTSGSYEQYF. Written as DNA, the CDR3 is TGCAGTGCTAGAGGCGGGACTAGCGGCTCCTACGAGCAGTACTTC.

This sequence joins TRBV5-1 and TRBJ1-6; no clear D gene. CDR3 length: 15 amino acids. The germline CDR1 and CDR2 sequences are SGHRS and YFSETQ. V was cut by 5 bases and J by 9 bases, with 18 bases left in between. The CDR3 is CASRLGTVKGSPLHF. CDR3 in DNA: TGCGCCAGCAGGCTTGGTACAGTAAAGGGTTCACCCCTCCACTTT.

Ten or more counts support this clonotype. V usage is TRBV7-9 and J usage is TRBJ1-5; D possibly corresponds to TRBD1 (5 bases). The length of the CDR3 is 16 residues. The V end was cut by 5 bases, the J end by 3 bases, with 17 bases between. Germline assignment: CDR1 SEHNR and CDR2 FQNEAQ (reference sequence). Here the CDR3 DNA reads TGTGCCAGCAGCCCATACACCTCAGGGTCCAATCAGCCCCAGCATTTT. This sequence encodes CASSPYTSGSNQPQHF.

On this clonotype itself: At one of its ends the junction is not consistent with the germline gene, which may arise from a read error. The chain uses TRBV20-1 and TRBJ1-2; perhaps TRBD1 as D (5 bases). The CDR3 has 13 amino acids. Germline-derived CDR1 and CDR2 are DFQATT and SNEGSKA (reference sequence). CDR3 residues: CGASRTTNYGYTF. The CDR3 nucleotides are TGCGGTGCTTCCAGGACAACTAACTATGGCTACACCTTC.

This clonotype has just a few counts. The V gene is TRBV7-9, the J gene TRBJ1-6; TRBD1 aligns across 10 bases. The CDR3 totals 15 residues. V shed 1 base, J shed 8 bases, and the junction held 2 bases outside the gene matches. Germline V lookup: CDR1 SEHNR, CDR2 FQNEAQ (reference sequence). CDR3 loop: CASSLEGTGDSPLHF. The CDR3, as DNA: TGTGCCAGCAGCTTAGAGGGGACAGGGGATTCACCCCTCCACTTT.

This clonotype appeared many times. The CDR3 DNA is TGTGCCAGCAGCAGAAGACCAGGGAGTAATTCACCCCTCCACTTT. This encodes CASSRRPGSNSPLHF. This chain joins TRBV5-6 and TRBJ1-6, with a tentative D call TRBD1 (5 bases). Trimming removed 4 bases from V and 6 bases from J, with 14 bases in between. The V gene's germline CDR1 is SGHDT and CDR2 YYEEEE. This CDR3 has 15 residues.

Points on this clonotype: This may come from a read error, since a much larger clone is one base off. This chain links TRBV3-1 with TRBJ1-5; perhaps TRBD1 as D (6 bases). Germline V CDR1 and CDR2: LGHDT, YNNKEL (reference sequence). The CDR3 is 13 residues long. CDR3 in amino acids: CAGSQGGPQPQHF. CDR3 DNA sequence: TGTGCCGGCAGCCAAGGGGGGCCTCAGCCCCAGCATTTT. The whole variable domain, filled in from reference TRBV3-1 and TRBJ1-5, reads DTAVSQTPKYLVTQMGNDKSIKCEQNLGHDTMYWYKQDSKKFLKIMFSYNNKELIINETVPNRFSPKSPDKAHLNLHINSLELGDSAVYFCAGSQGGPQPQHFGDGTRLSIL.

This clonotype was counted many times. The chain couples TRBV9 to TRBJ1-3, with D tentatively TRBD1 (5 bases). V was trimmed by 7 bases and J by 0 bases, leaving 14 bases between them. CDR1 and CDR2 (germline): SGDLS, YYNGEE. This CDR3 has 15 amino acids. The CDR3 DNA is TGTGCCAGCGGTCGGGGGGATTCCTCTGGAAACACCATATATTTT. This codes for CASGRGDSSGNTIYF.

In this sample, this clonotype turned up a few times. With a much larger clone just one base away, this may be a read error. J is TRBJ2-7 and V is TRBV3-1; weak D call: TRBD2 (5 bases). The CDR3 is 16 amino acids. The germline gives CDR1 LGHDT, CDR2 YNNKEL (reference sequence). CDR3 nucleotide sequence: TGTGCCAGCAGCCAAGCCTTTCAGAGCCTAGCCTACGGGCAGTACTTC. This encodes CASSQAFQSLAYGQYF.

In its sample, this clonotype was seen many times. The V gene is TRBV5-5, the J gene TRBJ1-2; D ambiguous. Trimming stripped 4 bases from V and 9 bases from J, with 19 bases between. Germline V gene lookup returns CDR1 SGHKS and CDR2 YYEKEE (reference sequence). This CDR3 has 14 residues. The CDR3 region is CASSPRRASQSYTF. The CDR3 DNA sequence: TGTGCCAGCAGCCCACGCCGGGCCTCCCAGAGCTACACCTTC.

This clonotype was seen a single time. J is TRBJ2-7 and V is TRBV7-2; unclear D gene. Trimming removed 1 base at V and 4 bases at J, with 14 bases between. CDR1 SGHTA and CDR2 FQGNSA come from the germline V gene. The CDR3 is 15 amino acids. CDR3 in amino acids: CASSLGTPASYEQYF. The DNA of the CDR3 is TGTGCCAGCAGCTTAGGGACCCCCGCATCATACGAGCAGTACTTC. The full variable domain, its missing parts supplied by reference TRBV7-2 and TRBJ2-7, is GAGVSQSPSNKVTEKGKDVELRCDPISGHTALYWYRQSLGQGLEFLIYFQGNSAPDKSGLPSDRFSAERTGGSVSTLTIQRTQQEDSAVYLCASSLGTPASYEQYFGPGTRLTVT.

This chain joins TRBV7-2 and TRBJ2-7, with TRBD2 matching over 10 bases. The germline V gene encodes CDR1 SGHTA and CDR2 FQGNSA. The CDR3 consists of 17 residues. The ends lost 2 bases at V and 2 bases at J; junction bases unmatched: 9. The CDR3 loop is CASSLTASGGQTYEQYF. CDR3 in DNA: TGTGCCAGCAGCTTAACGGCTAGCGGGGGCCAAACCTACGAGCAGTACTTC.

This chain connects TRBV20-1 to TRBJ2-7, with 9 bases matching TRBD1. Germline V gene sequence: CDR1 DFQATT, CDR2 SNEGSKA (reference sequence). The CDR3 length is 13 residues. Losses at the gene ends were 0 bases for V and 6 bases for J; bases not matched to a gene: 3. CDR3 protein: CSARDLDRGEQYV. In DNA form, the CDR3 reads TGCAGTGCTAGAGATCTGGACAGGGGCGAGCAGTACGTC.

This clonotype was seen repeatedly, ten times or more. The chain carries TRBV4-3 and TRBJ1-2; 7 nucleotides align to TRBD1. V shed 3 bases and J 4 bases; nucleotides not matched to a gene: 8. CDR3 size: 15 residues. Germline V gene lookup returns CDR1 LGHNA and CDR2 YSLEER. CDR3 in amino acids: CASSQTRQGVYGYTF. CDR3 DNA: TGCGCCAGCAGCCAGACCCGACAGGGAGTCTATGGCTACACCTTC.

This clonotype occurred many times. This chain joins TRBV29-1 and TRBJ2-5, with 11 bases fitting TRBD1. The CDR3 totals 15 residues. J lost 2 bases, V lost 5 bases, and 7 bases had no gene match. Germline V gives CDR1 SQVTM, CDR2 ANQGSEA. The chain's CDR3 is CSVSRDRGEQETQYF. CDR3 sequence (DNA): TGCAGCGTTTCCCGGGACAGGGGGGAACAAGAGACCCAGTACTTC.

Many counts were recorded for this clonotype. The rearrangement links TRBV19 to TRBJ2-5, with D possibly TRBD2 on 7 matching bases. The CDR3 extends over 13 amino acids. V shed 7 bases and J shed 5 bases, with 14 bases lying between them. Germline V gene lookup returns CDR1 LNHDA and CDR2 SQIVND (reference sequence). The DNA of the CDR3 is TGTGCCAGTAAGGGGGGGCATTATGAGACCCAGTACTTC. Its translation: CASKGGHYETQYF.

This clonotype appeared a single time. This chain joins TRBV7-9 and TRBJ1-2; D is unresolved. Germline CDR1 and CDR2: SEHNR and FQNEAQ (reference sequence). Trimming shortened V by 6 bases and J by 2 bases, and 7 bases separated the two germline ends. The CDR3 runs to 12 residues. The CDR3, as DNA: TGTGCCAGCAGGGTCGGCAACTATGGCTACACCTTC. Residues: CASRVGNYGYTF.

The chain's CDR3 is CASNPDFGGAPYNEQFF. The CDR3 region has the DNA TGTGCCAGCAACCCCGATTTTGGCGGGGCCCCCTACAATGAGCAGTTCTTC. The chain has TRBV6-1 and TRBJ2-1; possibly TRBD2 for D (6 bases). Per the germline V gene, CDR1 is MNHNS and CDR2 is SASEGT. Trimming stripped 7 bases from V and 2 bases from J, with 21 bases between. CDR3 length equals 17 residues.

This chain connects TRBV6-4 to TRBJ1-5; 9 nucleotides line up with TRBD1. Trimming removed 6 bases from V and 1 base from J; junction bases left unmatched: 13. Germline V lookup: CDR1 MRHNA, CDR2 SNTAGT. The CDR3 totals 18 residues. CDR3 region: CASRDRGGAITSNQPQHF. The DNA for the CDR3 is TGTGCCAGCAGAGACAGGGGGGGGGCGATTACCAGCAATCAGCCCCAGCATTTT.